The rows below give T cell receptor beta chains drawn from one sample of a study of regulatory T cells in long-lasting Graves disease. TCRdb re-called the multiplex PCR reads with MiXCR, one entry per CDR3 protein. The table shows over 650,000 distinct CDR3 sequences, with about 32% occurring only once. This specimen consisted of peripheral blood mononuclear cells (PBMCs), obtained when the disease was refractory, from a patient treated with antithyroid drugs. The source of these receptors is a female donor with Graves disease. The CDR3 runs from the conserved cysteine through the conserved F or W.

j_call v_call cdr3_aa
TRBJ1-5 TRBV27 CASSPQGLQPQHF
TRBJ1-1 TRBV12-3/TRBV12-4 CASSLAWGTVMNTEAFF
TRBJ1-5 TRBV12-3/TRBV12-4 CASRLGTENQPQHF
TRBJ1-2 TRBV29-1 CSVEQGQGAGYTF
TRBJ1-4 TRBV7-3 CASSPGQGPEKLFF
TRBJ1-1 TRBV2 CASSDLGQGLTEAFF
TRBJ1-1 TRBV29-1 CSAERGMNTEAFF
TRBJ1-4 TRBV2 CASSPMRGQGLAKLFF
TRBJ1-2 TRBV19 CASSRWDGYTF
TRBJ2-7 TRBV29-1 CSGGTNSYEQYF